Listed here are 12 T cell receptor beta chains from one sample, sequenced in a study of spatial heterogeneity in lung cancer. One entry per CDR3 protein results from TCRdb running MiXCR on the 5' RACE reads. The sample contains around 89,000 distinct CDR3 sequences, over 9.5% of which appear only once. Described time point: sample taken at primary tumor resection. Unsorted samples of tumor, nontumor lung or frozen PBMC had their whole RNA sequenced. The sample consisted of PBMCs, taken at surgery. These receptors were obtained from a male donor with early-stage non-small cell lung cancer.

Written as DNA, the CDR3 is TGCGCCAGCAGCTTGGCCTCTTTAACTTCCTACAATGAGCAGTTCTTC. As protein: CASSLASLTSYNEQFF. This chain links TRBV5-1 with TRBJ2-1; D is undetermined. V gave up 0 bases and J gave up 1 base, with 11 bases separating them. Per germline, CDR1 SGHRS and CDR2 YFSETQ. This CDR3 is built from 16 residues.

This clonotype has only a few counts. The chain links TRBV30 to TRBJ2-3; possibly TRBD2 for D (5 bases). Germline V gene sequence: CDR1 GTSNPN, CDR2 SVGIG (reference sequence). The CDR3 covers 16 residues. V dropped 0 bases and J dropped 0 bases, with 13 bases sitting between them. CDR3 bases: TGTGCCTGGAGTGTAGTGGGAGTCCCAAGCACAGATACGCAGTATTTT. Protein product: CAWSVVGVPSTDTQYF.

The rearrangement uses TRBV28 and TRBJ2-5, with TRBD2 as a possible D gene (6 bases). V was clipped by 3 bases and J by 5 bases, with 13 bases between them. The CDR3 spans 14 residues. Germline V gene sequence: CDR1 MDHEN, CDR2 SYDVKM. The CDR3: CASSLGGVMETQYF. The CDR3 DNA is TGTGCCAGCAGTTTGGGGGGTGTAATGGAGACCCAGTACTTC. Full variable domain (missing parts from reference TRBV28 and TRBJ2-5): DVKVTQSSRYLVKRTGEKVFLECVQDMDHENMFWYRQDPGLGLRLIYFSYDVKMKEKGDIPEGYSVSREKKERFSLILESASTNQTSMYLCASSLGGVMETQYFGPGTRLLVL.

This clonotype showed up just a few times. This sequence joins TRBV21-1 and TRBJ2-5; the table assigns TRBD1, which was not confirmed against the DNA. TRBV21-1 is recorded as a pseudogene. The CDR3 runs to 15 residues. This CDR3 is CASSPLGTYKETQYF. CDR3 coding DNA: TGTGCCAGCAGCCCACTCGGGACGTACAAAGAGACCCAGTACTTC.

The CDR3 sequence: CASSPGQGLGEKLFF. For the CDR3, the DNA is TGTGCCAGCAGTCCTGGACAGGGTTTAGGGGAAAAACTGTTTTTT. The rearrangement uses TRBV12-3 or TRBV12-4 and TRBJ1-4; 8 nucleotides match TRBD1. The CDR3 consists of 15 residues. After removal of 5 bases from V and 8 bases from J, the junction contained 10 bases not matched to a gene.

This clonotype was observed a few times. J is TRBJ1-5 and V is TRBV12-3 or TRBV12-4, with unresolved D. V was shortened by 2 bases and J by 13 bases, with 15 bases between the two germline ends. The CDR3 spans 13 residues. CDR3 DNA sequence: TGTGCCAGCAGTTTATTTTTGGAAGGGCTTCAGCATTTT. Translation: CASSLFLEGLQHF.

The rearrangement links TRBV6-5 to TRBJ2-6; 10 bases line up with TRBD2. The CDR3 totals 18 residues. Per the germline V gene, CDR1 is MNHEY and CDR2 is SVGAGI. J lost 0 bases, V lost 4 bases, and 6 bases had no gene match. The CDR3 DNA follows: TGTGCCAGCAGTTTCCTACTAGCGGGGTACTCTGGGGCCAACGTCCTGACTTTC. Its protein is CASSFLLAGYSGANVLTF.

The chain uses TRBV9 and TRBJ2-2; D is unclear. CDR3 length: 15 amino acids. V lost 0 bases, J lost 5 bases, and 11 bases lay in between. Germline values: CDR1 SGDLS, CDR2 YYNGEE. In DNA form, the CDR3 reads TGTGCCAGCAGCGTAGGGGATAGTCGGACCGGGGAGCTGTTTTTT. Protein product: CASSVGDSRTGELFF.

This clonotype was seen a handful of times. The chain has TRBV24-1 and TRBJ2-1; 13 bases align to TRBD2. V shed 5 bases and J 8 bases; nucleotides not matched to a gene: 5. CDR1 is KGHDR, CDR2 SFDVKD, per germline. CDR3 length: 15 residues. CDR3 sequence (DNA): TGTGCCACCAGTGGGACTAGCGGGAGAGAAGATGAGCAGTTCTTC. Its protein product is CATSGTSGREDEQFF.

This clonotype was seen more than once but under ten times. The rearrangement joins TRBV7-9 to TRBJ2-5; a possible D gene is TRBD1 (5 bases). Germline CDR1 SEHNR, CDR2 FQNEAQ (reference sequence). The V end was cut by 4 bases, the J end by 9 bases, with 18 bases between. The CDR3 consists of 14 residues. The CDR3 sequence is CASSSSGQPRAQYF. CDR3 nucleotides: TGTGCCAGCAGCTCTTCAGGGCAGCCCAGGGCCCAGTACTTC.

This clonotype was seen repeatedly, ten times or more. The V call is TRBV2, the J call TRBJ2-1; TRBD2 aligns across 12 bases. CDR3 size: 16 residues. With 5 bases clipped from V and 2 bases from J, the junction kept 4 bases outside the gene matches. Germline V gene data show CDR1 as SNHLY and CDR2 as FYNNEI. The CDR3 reads CASSSRTSGAYNEQFF. CDR3 sequence (DNA): TGTGCCAGCAGTTCACGGACTAGCGGGGCCTACAATGAGCAGTTCTTC.

V usage is TRBV20-1 and J usage is TRBJ2-1, with 8 bases lining up with TRBD2. Germline CDR1 DFQATT, CDR2 SNEGSKA (reference sequence). The trim removed 2 bases at V and 5 bases at J, leaving 5 bases unmatched. The CDR3 extends over 14 amino acids. CDR3: CSARKLAENNEQFF. The DNA of the CDR3 is TGCAGTGCTAGAAAACTAGCGGAGAACAATGAGCAGTTCTTC.